This T cell receptor beta chain was observed in a study of T cells in Graves' hyperthyroidism and ophthalmopathy. Study-level information: Peripheral blood was obtained at initial diagnosis, preceding any treatment.

RNA transcripts gave rise to amplified TCR beta CDR3 regions. A first-round RT-PCR of the TCR CDR3 used the HTBI primer set. TCRdb reanalysed the multiplex PCR reads using MiXCR and keeps one entry per CDR3 protein. The table records around 400,000 distinct CDR3 sequences, about 15% of them present only once. In regard to this clonotype: Antigen specificity is unknown.

Broader study findings: Researchers found most expanded thyroid clonotypes above 0.001 in blood as well.

CDR3 length equals 15 residues. CDR1 and CDR2 from the germline V gene are MNHEY and SMNVEV (reference sequence). Between the trimmed V and J ends, which lost 8 bases and 4 bases, there was a span of 15 bases. The sample consisted of blood. V gene TRBV27 combines with J gene TRBJ2-6; D ambiguous. The sequence was collected from a woman aged 18-29 years with Graves' hyperthyroidism that later progressed to Graves' ophthalmopathy. CDR3 region: CASASYLKGANVLTF. In DNA form, the CDR3 reads TGTGCCAGCGCCTCCTACTTAAAAGGGGCCAACGTCCTGACTTTC.